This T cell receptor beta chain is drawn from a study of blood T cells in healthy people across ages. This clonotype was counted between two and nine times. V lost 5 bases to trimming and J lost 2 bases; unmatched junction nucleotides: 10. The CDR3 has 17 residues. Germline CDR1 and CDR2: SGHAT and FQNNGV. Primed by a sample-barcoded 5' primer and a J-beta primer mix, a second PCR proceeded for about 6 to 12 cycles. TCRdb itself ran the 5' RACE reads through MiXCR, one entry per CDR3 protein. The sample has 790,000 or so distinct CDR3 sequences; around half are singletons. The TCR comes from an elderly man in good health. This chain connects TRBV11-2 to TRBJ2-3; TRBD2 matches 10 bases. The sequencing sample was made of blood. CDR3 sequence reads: CASSIPLAGAPTDTQYF. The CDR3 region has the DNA TGTGCCAGCAGCATCCCCCTAGCGGGAGCCCCCACAGATACGCAGTATTTT.